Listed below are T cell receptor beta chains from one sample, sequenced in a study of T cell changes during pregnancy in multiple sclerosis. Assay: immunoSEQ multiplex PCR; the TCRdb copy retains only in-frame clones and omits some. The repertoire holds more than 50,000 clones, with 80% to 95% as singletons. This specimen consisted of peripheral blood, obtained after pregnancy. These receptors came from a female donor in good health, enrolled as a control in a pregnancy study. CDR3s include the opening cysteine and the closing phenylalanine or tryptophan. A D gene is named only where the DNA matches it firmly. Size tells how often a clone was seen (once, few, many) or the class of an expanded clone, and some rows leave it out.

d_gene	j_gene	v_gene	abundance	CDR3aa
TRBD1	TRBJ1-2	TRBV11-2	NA	CASSPGQNYGYTF
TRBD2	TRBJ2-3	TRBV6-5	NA	CASSFRGGSTDTQYF
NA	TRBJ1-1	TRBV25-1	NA	CASSGWPGAEAFF
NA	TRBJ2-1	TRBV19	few	CASSIPARVGNNEQFF
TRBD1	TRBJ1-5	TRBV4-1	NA	CASSQGDRGMQPQHF
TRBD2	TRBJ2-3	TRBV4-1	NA	CASSQLAGGIADTQYF
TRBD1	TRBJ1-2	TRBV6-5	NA	CASSPGQTYGYTF
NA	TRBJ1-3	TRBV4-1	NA	CASSQDQAGAGNTIYF
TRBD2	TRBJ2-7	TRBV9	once	CASRASGGYEQYF
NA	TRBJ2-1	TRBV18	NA	CASSPGEYSYNEQFF
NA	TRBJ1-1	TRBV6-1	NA	CASSDGRDSAEAFF
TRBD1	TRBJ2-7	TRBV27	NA	CASSPGTGMTYEQYF
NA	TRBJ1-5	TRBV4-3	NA	CASSQDNTGFQPQHF
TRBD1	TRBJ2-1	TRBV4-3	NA	CASSRTYTGTGTYNEQFF
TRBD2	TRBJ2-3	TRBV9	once	CASSGGTSGGNTDTQYF
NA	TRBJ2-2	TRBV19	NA	CATAGHSGDTGELFF
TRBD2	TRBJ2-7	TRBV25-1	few	CASSVAGAYEQYF
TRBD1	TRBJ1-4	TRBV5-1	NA	CASSLVGGGEKLFF
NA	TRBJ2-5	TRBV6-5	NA	CASSRSETQYF
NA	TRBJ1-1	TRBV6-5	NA	CASSLAGWNTEAFF
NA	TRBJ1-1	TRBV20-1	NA	CSVLGLSAFF
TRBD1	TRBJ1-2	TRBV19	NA	CASAPKTGVRGGYTF
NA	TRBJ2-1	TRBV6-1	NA	CASSLTDGSYNEQFF
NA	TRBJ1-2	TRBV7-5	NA	CARSTQDRGRNYGYTF
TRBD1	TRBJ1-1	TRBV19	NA	CASSIDRDRGLGNTEAFF
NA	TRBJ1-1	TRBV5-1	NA	CASSSGDLPTLNTEAFF
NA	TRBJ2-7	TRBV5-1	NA	CASSLDYTTYEQYF
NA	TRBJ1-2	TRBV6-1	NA	CASRQGWGVYGYTF
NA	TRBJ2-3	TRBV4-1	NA	CASSQDLGKGGTDTQYF
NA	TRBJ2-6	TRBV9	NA	CASSPRDGGDSGANVLTF
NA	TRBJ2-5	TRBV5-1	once	CASSLGGAQETQYF
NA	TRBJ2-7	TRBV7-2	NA	CASSLDAGSYEQYF
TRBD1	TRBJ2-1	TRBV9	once	CASRKGQGDEQFF
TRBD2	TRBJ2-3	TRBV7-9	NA	CASSLQAGGPSSTDTQYF
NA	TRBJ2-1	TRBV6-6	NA	CATQSDTYNEQFF
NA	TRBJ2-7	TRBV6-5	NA	CASSYGVGRDEQYF
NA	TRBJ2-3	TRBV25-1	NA	CASSEDRAGGTDTQYF
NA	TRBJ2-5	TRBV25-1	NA	CASQGSETQYF
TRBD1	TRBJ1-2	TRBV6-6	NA	CASSKRDRANYGYTF
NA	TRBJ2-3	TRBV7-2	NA	CASSTRASTDTQYF
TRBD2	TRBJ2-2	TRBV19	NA	CASKKRDGTGELFF
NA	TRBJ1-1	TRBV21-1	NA	CASSDRTAHYEAFF
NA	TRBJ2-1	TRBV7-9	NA	CASSLAGAGTFAFF
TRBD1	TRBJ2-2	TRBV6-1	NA	CASKSGGIDGELFF
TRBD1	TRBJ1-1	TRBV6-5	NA	CASSYRTGEAFF
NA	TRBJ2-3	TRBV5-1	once	CASREGTTDTQYF
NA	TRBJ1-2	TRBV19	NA	CASSIGTGESGYTF
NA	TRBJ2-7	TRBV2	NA	CASSRTDYEQYF
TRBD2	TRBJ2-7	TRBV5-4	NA	CASSVSGGAYEQYF
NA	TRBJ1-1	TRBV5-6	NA	CASSRTVNTAEAFF
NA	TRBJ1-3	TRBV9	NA	CASSEGGGRRNTIYF
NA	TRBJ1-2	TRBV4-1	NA	CASSQEKEGLGYGYTF
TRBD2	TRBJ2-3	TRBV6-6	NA	CASSYGTSGHTDTQYF
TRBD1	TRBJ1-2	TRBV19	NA	CASSSTGGGYGYTF
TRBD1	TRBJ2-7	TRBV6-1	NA	CASSEGTGSVHEQYF
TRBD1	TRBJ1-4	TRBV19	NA	CASSISDRVATNEKLFF
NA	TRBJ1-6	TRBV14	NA	CASSQDDRSSPLHF
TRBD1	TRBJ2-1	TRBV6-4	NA	CASSPLQGSNEQFF
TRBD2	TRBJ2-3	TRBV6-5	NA	CASTSAGGMDTQYF
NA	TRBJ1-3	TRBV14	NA	CASSQDGRGGNTIYF